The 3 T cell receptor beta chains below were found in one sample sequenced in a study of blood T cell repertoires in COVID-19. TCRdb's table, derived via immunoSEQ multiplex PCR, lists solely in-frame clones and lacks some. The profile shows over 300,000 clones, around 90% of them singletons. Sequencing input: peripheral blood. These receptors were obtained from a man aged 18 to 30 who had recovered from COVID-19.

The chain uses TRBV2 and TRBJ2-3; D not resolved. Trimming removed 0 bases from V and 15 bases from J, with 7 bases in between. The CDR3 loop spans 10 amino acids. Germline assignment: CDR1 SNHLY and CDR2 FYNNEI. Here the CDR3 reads CASSEALAYF. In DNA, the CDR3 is TGTGCCAGCAGTGAAGCACTCGCTTATTTT.

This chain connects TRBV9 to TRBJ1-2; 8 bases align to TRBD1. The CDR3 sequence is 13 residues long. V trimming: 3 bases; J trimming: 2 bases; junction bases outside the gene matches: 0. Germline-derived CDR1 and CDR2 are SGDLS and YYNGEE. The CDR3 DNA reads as TGTGCCAGCAGCGGGACAGGGAACTATGGCTACACCTTC. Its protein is CASSGTGNYGYTF.

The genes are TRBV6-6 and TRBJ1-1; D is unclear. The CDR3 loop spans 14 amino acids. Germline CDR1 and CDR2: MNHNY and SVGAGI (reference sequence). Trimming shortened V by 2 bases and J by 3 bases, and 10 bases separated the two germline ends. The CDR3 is CASSYAESDTEAFF. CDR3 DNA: TGTGCCAGCAGTTACGCGGAGTCGGACACTGAAGCTTTCTTT.